A single sample gave rise to the 2 T cell receptor beta chains below, sequenced in a study of graft-versus-host responses after intestinal transplantation (dated by TCRdb to the early 2020s). The library was made by the immunoSEQ multiplex PCR assay. TCRdb re-hosts the immuneACCESS table, in-frame sequences only. Its copies lack some clones; in the studies checked, an unresolved V gene accounts for under half of them, and the cause for the rest is not known. Recorded for this sample are roughly 50,000 clones; roughly nine tenths of them occurred a single time. The ten largest make up roughly 5.5% of the sample. Sequences were derived from PBMCs, sampled nearly 670 days after intestinal transplant. The receptors come from a human patient who received an intestinal transplant, so some T cells may come from the graft donor.

This clone was seen only a few times. The V and J genes are TRBV19 and TRBJ1-6; D remains unclear. This CDR3 region has 13 residues. CDR1 LNHDA and CDR2 SQIVND come from the germline V gene (reference sequence). Between the trimmed V and J ends, which lost 3 bases and 10 bases, there was a span of 10 bases. The CDR3 DNA reads TGTGCCAGTAGTATCTCACCCGGCTCACCCCTCCACTTT. Amino acid sequence: CASSISPGSPLHF. The full variable domain, its missing parts supplied by reference TRBV19 and TRBJ1-6, is DGGITQSPKYLFRKEGQNVTLSCEQNLNHDAMYWYRQDPGQGLRLIYYSQIVNDFQKGDIAEGYSVSREKKESFPLTVTSAQKNPTAFYLCASSISPGSPLHFGNGTRLTVT.

The genes are TRBV18 and TRBJ2-7, with D possibly TRBD2 on 5 matching bases. CDR1 and CDR2 from the germline V gene are KGHSH and LQKENI. The CDR3 runs to 15 residues. The V gene lost 6 bases and the J gene lost 0 bases, with 15 bases spanning the gap. CDR3 sequence: CASSLRGSLSYEQYF. The CDR3 coding sequence is TGTGCCAGCTCCCTTCGGGGTAGCCTCTCCTACGAGCAGTACTTC.